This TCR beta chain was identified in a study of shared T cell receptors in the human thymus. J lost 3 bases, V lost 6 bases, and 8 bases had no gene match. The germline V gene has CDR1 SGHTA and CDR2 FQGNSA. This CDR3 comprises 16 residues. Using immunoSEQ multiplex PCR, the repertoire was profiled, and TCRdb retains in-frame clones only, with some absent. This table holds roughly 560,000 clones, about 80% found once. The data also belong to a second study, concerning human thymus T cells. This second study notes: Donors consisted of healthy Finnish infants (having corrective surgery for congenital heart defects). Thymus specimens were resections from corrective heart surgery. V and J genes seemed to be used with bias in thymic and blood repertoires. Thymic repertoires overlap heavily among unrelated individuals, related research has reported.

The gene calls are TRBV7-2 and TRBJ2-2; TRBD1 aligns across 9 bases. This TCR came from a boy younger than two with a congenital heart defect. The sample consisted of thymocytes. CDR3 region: CASSAKDRGDTGELFF. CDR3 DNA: TGTGCCAGCAGTGCAAAGGACAGGGGAGACACCGGGGAGCTGTTTTTT.